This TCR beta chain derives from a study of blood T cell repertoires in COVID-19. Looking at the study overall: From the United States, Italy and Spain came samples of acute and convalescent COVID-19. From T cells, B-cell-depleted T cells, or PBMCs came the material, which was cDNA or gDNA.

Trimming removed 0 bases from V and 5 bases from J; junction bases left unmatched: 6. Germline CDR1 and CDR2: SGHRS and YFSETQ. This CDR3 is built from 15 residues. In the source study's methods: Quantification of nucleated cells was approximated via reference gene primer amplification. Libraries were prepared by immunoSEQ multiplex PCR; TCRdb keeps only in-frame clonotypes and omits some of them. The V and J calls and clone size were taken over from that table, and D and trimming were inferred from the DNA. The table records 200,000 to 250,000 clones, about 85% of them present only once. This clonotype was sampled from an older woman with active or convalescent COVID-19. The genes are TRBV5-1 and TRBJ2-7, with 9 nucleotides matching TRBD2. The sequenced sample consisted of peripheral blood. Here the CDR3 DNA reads TGCGCCAGCAGCTTGGCGGCTAGCGGGACCAACGAGCAGTACTTC. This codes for CASSLAASGTNEQYF.